The 20 T cell receptor beta chains reported below all come from one sample, sequenced in a study of CD8+CD57+ T cells in acquired aplastic anemia. Individuals selected for sequencing had exhibited CD8+CD57+ cell expansion on flow cytometry. Researchers used genomic DNA as the template to profile TCR beta VDJ and CDR3. TCRdb analysed the reads with MiXCR anew, one entry per CDR3 protein. Counted here are roughly 280,000 distinct CDR3 sequences, 45% to 65% occurring once; the ten biggest clones make up around 1.3%. Sequencing used sorted CD4+, CD8+, or CD8+CD57+ T cells (not recorded which) from PBMCs. These TCRs come from a human donor with aplastic anemia.

The J gene is TRBJ2-3, the V gene TRBV24-1; TRBD2 aligns across 7 bases. CDR1 and CDR2 from the germline V gene are KGHDR and SFDVKD. CDR3 size: 14 residues. V dropped 9 bases and J dropped 4; count of bases not matched to a gene: 9. The CDR3 sequence: CATRSTSASDTQYF. DNA for the CDR3: TGTGCCACCCGATCTACTAGCGCCTCAGATACGCAGTATTTT.

This clonotype has ten or more counts. The chain uses TRBV9 and TRBJ1-1; no firm D call. The CDR3 totals 13 residues. The germline gives CDR1 SGDLS, CDR2 YYNGEE. Trimming removed 0 bases at V and 3 bases at J, with 6 bases between. Written as DNA, the CDR3 is TGTGCCAGCAGCGTAGGTCAATACACTGAAGCTTTCTTT. This gives the protein CASSVGQYTEAFF.

This clonotype has at least ten counts. The V gene is TRBV7-8, the J gene TRBJ1-1; 11 positions match TRBD1. The junction had 1 base not matched to a gene; V was cut back by 5 bases and J by 2 bases. The CDR3 is 14 amino acids. CDR1 SGHVS and CDR2 FQNEAQ come from the germline V gene. CDR3 sequence reads: CASSGQGANTEAFF. The CDR3 DNA reads as TGTGCCAGCAGCGGACAGGGGGCAAACACTGAAGCTTTCTTT.

This clonotype has just a few counts. The J gene is TRBJ2-7, the V gene TRBV24-1, with a tentative D call TRBD2 (7 bases). Looked up from germline, CDR1 is KGHDR and CDR2 is SFDVKD. This CDR3 has 12 residues. With 7 bases removed from V and 5 bases from J, the gap between germline ends came to 11 bases. This chain's CDR3 is CATRGGGHEQYF. In DNA, the CDR3 is TGTGCCACCAGGGGGGGGGGCCACGAGCAGTACTTC.

The chain combines TRBV7-2 with TRBJ2-2, with D hard to call. CDR1 is SGHTA, CDR2 FQGNSA, per germline. The V and J ends lost 1 base and 4 bases respectively, with 13 bases between them. The CDR3 sequence is 16 residues long. The CDR3 spells CASSLVSNPTTGELFF. As DNA, the CDR3 is TGTGCCAGCAGCTTAGTTTCCAACCCAACCACCGGGGAGCTGTTTTTT.

The chain recombines TRBV10-3 with TRBJ1-5; maybe TRBD1 (5 bases). V lost 10 bases and J 3 bases, leaving 13 bases between the germline ends. The CDR3 is made up of 13 amino acids. The germline V gene encodes CDR1 ENHRY and CDR2 SYGVKD. The chain's CDR3 is CATGGGANQPQHF. CDR3 coding DNA: TGTGCCACCGGGGGAGGGGCCAATCAGCCCCAGCATTTT.

The gene calls are TRBV29-1 and TRBJ2-1; 14 nucleotides match TRBD2. Trimming removed 5 bases from V and 10 bases from J; junction bases left unmatched: 7. The germline V gene encodes CDR1 SQVTM and CDR2 ANQGSEA. The CDR3 has 14 amino acids. The chain's CDR3 is CSVRTSGGIGEQFF. The CDR3 DNA reads TGCAGCGTTCGGACTAGCGGGGGGATAGGCGAGCAGTTCTTC.

This clonotype was observed a few times. The DNA for the CDR3 is TGTGCCGGTATTACACCCCTCCACTTT. This encodes CAGITPLHF. The gene calls are TRBV7-8 and TRBJ1-6; D is unclear. Per germline, CDR1 SGHVS and CDR2 FQNEAQ. The CDR3 runs 9 residues. V was trimmed by 11 bases and J by 11 bases, leaving 7 bases between them.

This clonotype occurred a few times. The chain uses TRBV14 and TRBJ2-7, with D perhaps being TRBD1 or TRBD2 (5 bases each). The CDR3 has 14 amino acids. CDR1 is SGHDN and CDR2 is FVKESK in the germline V gene. With 2 bases removed from V and 5 bases from J, the gap between germline ends came to 13 bases. Here the CDR3 DNA reads TGTGCCAGCAGCCAACAGACAGCGGTAAACGAGCAGTACTTC. Protein: CASSQQTAVNEQYF.

A word on this clonotype: An end of the junction differs from the germline gene, which may be a read error. The genes are TRBV7-8 and TRBJ2-6; 7 nucleotides align to TRBD1. The CDR3 is 13 amino acids. CDR1 is SGHVS and CDR2 is FQNEAQ in the germline V gene. The CDR3 DNA reads as TGTGCCAGCAGCCTCGACAGGGTGAACACTGAAGCTTTC. Amino acid sequence: CASSLDRVNTEAF.

V gene TRBV19 combines with J gene TRBJ1-5; D is undetermined. Trimming shortened V by 4 bases and J by 14 bases, and 18 bases separated the two germline ends. The CDR3 runs to 13 residues. CDR1 is LNHDA and CDR2 is SQIVND in the germline V gene (reference sequence). This chain's CDR3 is CASSTGGNSYEHF. CDR3 nucleotides: TGTGCCAGTAGTACCGGTGGCAACTCCTACGAGCATTTT.

Ten or more counts support this clonotype. The chain couples TRBV3-1 to TRBJ1-2; 9 positions match TRBD1. The CDR3 runs to 15 residues. Trimming at V came to 1 base and at J to 2 bases, leaving 2 bases not matched to a gene. Germline-derived CDR1 and CDR2 are LGHDT and YNNKEL (reference sequence). In DNA, the CDR3 is TGTGCCAGCAGCCAAGGGACAGGGGAGAACTATGGCTACACCTTC. Translated: CASSQGTGENYGYTF.

As regards this clonotype: A read error may produce the germline difference seen at one junction end. The chain links TRBV10-3 to TRBJ2-7, with 10 positions matching TRBD2. Germline V gene lookup returns CDR1 ENHRY and CDR2 SYGVKD. This CDR3 contains 14 residues. CDR3 bases: TGTGCCAGCAGTGCCCGACTAGCGGGCGGCGCAGGGCACTTC. Translation gives CASSARLAGGAGHF.

This clonotype has just a few counts. V usage is TRBV24-1 and J usage is TRBJ2-1; D uncertain. V gave up 9 bases and J gave up 5 bases, with 16 bases separating them. Per the germline V gene, CDR1 is KGHDR and CDR2 is SFDVKD. The CDR3 is 14 residues long. The chain's CDR3 is CATGPRARDNEQFF. The CDR3 DNA is TGTGCCACCGGGCCAAGGGCTCGGGACAATGAGCAGTTCTTC.

The chain joins TRBV2 to TRBJ1-6; the match to TRBD1 covers 11 bases. The germline gives CDR1 SNHLY, CDR2 FYNNEI. With V trimmed by 6 bases and J by 5 bases, 3 bases remained unmatched. CDR3 length: 15 amino acids. The CDR3 DNA is TGTGCCAGCAGCGGGACAGGGGGGGATAATTCACCCCTCCACTTT. Translating gives CASSGTGGDNSPLHF. The full variable domain, rest sourced from reference TRBV2 and TRBJ1-6, is EPEVTQTPSHQVTQMGQEVILRCVPISNHLYFYWYRQILGQKVEFLVSFYNNEISEKSEIFDDQFSVERPDGSNFTLKIRSTKLEDSAMYFCASSGTGGDNSPLHFGNGTRLTVT.

A note on this clonotype: A read error is likely, as this CDR3 ends without the conserved phenylalanine or tryptophan. No DNA is shown, since the ends of the CDR3 on it are uncertain; the CDR3 is the one TCRdb lists. The chain employs TRBV2 and TRBJ1-1. Inclusive of both ends, the CDR3 amounts to 8 amino acids. From germline, CDR1 is SNHLY and CDR2 FYNNEI. This CDR3 reads CASSRHLV.

This clonotype was found a few times. V is TRBV5-1 and J is TRBJ2-1, with TRBD2 as a possible D gene (5 bases). The ends were cut back, 0 bases at V and 0 bases at J, with 19 bases in the middle. Germline values: CDR1 SGHRS, CDR2 YFSETQ. The CDR3 totals 19 residues. CDR3 DNA: TGCGCCAGCAGCTTGGCGTTAGCGTCCCTCCTTAGCTCCTACAATGAGCAGTTCTTC. It encodes CASSLALASLLSSYNEQFF.

The chain joins TRBV10-3 to TRBJ1-6; D remains unclear. Germline V CDR1 and CDR2: ENHRY, SYGVKD. The V end was cut by 0 bases, the J end by 7 bases, with 13 bases between. The CDR3 spans 16 residues. The CDR3 DNA follows: TGTGCCATCAGTGAGTCGCCGGGGAAAAGGAATTCACCCCTCCACTTT. Its translation: CAISESPGKRNSPLHF.

This clonotype was seen at least ten times. This chain connects TRBV19 to TRBJ2-3; D may be TRBD2 (6 bases). The CDR3 contains 15 residues. V was cut by 5 bases and J by 2 bases, with 14 bases left in between. CDR1 and CDR2 from the germline V gene are LNHDA and SQIVND (reference sequence). CDR3 protein: CASSPPGVLTDTQYF. In nucleotides, the CDR3 is TGTGCCAGTAGTCCGCCGGGAGTTCTCACAGATACGCAGTATTTT.

This clonotype was recorded only once. The gene calls are TRBV29-1 and TRBJ2-2, with 8 bases that match TRBD2. The CDR3 is 15 amino acids. V was pared by 4 bases and J by 3 bases, with 7 bases of the junction left unmatched. The germline V gene has CDR1 SQVTM and CDR2 ANQGSEA. CDR3 region: CSVVPGGLYTGELFF. The CDR3 DNA reads as TGCAGCGTTGTCCCGGGGGGGCTTTACACCGGGGAGCTGTTTTTT.